The 32 T cell receptor beta chains given below trace back to one sample, sequenced in a study of glioma-infiltrating T cells. The iRepertoire nested amplicon-rescue multiplex PCR amplified TCR alpha and beta CDR3s from RNA. TCRdb re-analysed the multiplex PCR reads in MiXCR, keeping a single row per CDR3 protein. The data contain under 50,000 distinct CDR3 sequences, around 24% of them seen just once; the ten biggest clones take up approximately 6.4%. Sequenced: glioma tissue, nonneoplastic brain tissue, or PBMCs (not recorded which). All receptors come from a human donor with low-grade glioma or glioblastoma, undergoing nonglioma brain surgery, or in good health (not recorded which).

This clonotype has ten or more counts. The CDR3 spells CASSEKEGAHGYTF. The CDR3 bases are TGTGCCAGCAGTGAAAAAGAGGGGGCGCATGGCTACACCTTC. The V and J genes are TRBV6-1 and TRBJ1-2; 7 bases fit TRBD1. V lost 2 bases and J lost 6; bases outside the gene matches: 6. The germline CDR1 and CDR2 sequences are MNHNS and SASEGT. This CDR3 comprises 14 residues.

Relative to its sample, this clonotype is medium-sized. This chain links TRBV6-1 with TRBJ2-5; tentatively, D is TRBD2 (5 bases). The CDR3 runs to 13 residues. Per germline, CDR1 MNHNS and CDR2 SASEGT. Trimming left V 3 bases short and J 5 bases short, with 10 bases between. This chain's CDR3 is CASSEERRETQYF. The CDR3 DNA sequence: TGTGCCAGCAGTGAGGAGAGGAGGGAGACCCAGTACTTC.

Notes on this clonotype: A much larger clone differs from this one at a single base, so this may be a read error. The chain recombines TRBV2 with TRBJ1-1, with no clear D. The CDR3 spans 13 residues. Per germline, CDR1 SNHLY and CDR2 FYNNEI. CDR3: CAGSLGLDTEAFF. The CDR3 region has the DNA TGTGCCGGCAGCCTAGGATTGGACACTGAAGCTTTCTTT.

This clonotype came up many times. The J gene is TRBJ2-3, the V gene TRBV4-1, with D perhaps matching TRBD1 (6 bases). V was clipped by 1 base and J by 2 bases, with 7 bases between them. This CDR3 region has 14 residues. CDR1 MGHRA and CDR2 YSYEKL come from the germline V gene. The CDR3 DNA follows: TGCGCCAGCAGCCAAGGGGACAACACAGATACGCAGTATTTT. Translating it yields CASSQGDNTDTQYF.

Ten or more counts support this clonotype. This chain uses TRBV6-1 with TRBJ1-2; 8 bases are shared with TRBD1. This CDR3 is 14 amino acids long. V lost 7 bases to trimming and J lost 8 bases; unmatched junction nucleotides: 12. From germline, CDR1 is MNHNS and CDR2 SASEGT. CDR3 protein: CASISSGGAAGYTF. CDR3 nucleotide sequence: TGTGCCAGCATCTCTTCAGGGGGCGCGGCCGGCTACACCTTC.

The sample holds many counts of this clonotype. This sequence joins TRBV7-9 and TRBJ1-1; D remains unclear. This CDR3 is built from 13 residues. The V gene's germline CDR1 is SEHNR and CDR2 FQNEAQ (reference sequence). Trimming took 2 bases from V and 7 from J, leaving 11 bases between them. The CDR3: CASSLYGEDEAFF. CDR3 coding DNA: TGTGCCAGCAGCTTATATGGGGAAGATGAAGCTTTCTTT.

This clonotype was observed many times. The chain joins TRBV19 to TRBJ2-7; the D gene could be TRBD1 or TRBD2 (5 bases each). CDR1 LNHDA and CDR2 SQIVND come from the germline V gene (reference sequence). The CDR3 totals 14 residues. Trimming stripped 3 bases from V and 3 bases from J, with 12 bases between. The CDR3 sequence: CASSIGAGNYEQYF. The CDR3 bases are TGTGCCAGTAGTATCGGGGCAGGAAACTACGAGCAGTACTTC.

The table lists this clonotype with a few counts. DNA of the CDR3: TGCGCCAGCAACGATATAAGGATGTCCGAGCAGTACTTC. This gives the protein CASNDIRMSEQYF. The chain recombines TRBV5-1 with TRBJ2-7; D is undetermined. V was trimmed by 6 bases and J by 6 bases, leaving 16 bases between them. This CDR3 is built from 13 residues. Germline values: CDR1 SGHRS, CDR2 YFSETQ.

This clonotype was found many times. This chain's CDR3 is CASSLVGEDTEAFF. CDR3 nucleotide sequence: TGTGCCAGCAGTTTAGTAGGGGAGGACACTGAAGCTTTCTTT. J is TRBJ1-1 and V is TRBV28; tentatively, D is TRBD1 (5 bases). This CDR3 spans 14 amino acids. Trimming removed 2 bases from V and 3 bases from J, with 10 bases in between. Germline V gene lookup returns CDR1 MDHEN and CDR2 SYDVKM.

This clonotype was picked up a small number of times. The V gene is TRBV12-3 or TRBV12-4, the J gene TRBJ1-2; maybe TRBD1 (6 bases). Trimming pared 5 bases from V and 4 bases from J, leaving 20 bases between. This CDR3 has 16 amino acids. For the CDR3, the DNA is TGTGCCAGCAGTCCTCGGGGGGGGCCGGGGCTCTATGGCTACACCTTC. Translating it yields CASSPRGGPGLYGYTF.

This clonotype was recorded many times. The V gene is TRBV28, the J gene TRBJ2-5; D is ambiguous. Germline V CDR1 and CDR2: MDHEN, SYDVKM. The CDR3 length is 17 residues. Deletions cut 1 base from V and 2 bases from J, with 17 bases between. The CDR3 coding sequence is TGTGCCAGCAGTTTATTCCGGACGGAACGACCACAAGAGACCCAGTACTTC. It encodes CASSLFRTERPQETQYF.

In the case of this clonotype: A read error may explain this, as a much larger clone is one base away. This chain links TRBV19 with TRBJ2-3; D gene ambiguous. The CDR3 is 12 amino acids. Germline V gene sequence: CDR1 LNHDA, CDR2 SQIVND (reference sequence). The CDR3 sequence: CAGSTRLNTQYF. Here the CDR3 DNA reads TGTGCCGGTAGTACCCGACTGAATACGCAGTATTTT.

About this clonotype itself: A much larger clone differs by one base, so this may be a read error. This chain links TRBV4-1 with TRBJ2-1; the match to TRBD2 covers 10 bases. The germline V gene has CDR1 MGHRA and CDR2 YSYEKL. J gave up 10 bases and V 6 bases, and 12 bases lay outside the gene matches. The CDR3 consists of 15 residues. CDR3 sequence (DNA): TGCGCCAGCAGACGAAACAGCGGGAGGGGTTGGGAGCAGTTCTTC. Residues: CASRRNSGRGWEQFF.

This clonotype was seen ten or more times. The chain has TRBV11-2 and TRBJ2-5; D unresolved. V dropped 4 bases and J dropped 3 bases, with 3 bases sitting between them. Germline lookup yields CDR1 SGHAT and CDR2 FQNNGV. The CDR3 consists of 11 residues. The CDR3 protein is CASSSKETQYF. In nucleotides, the CDR3 is TGTGCCAGCAGCTCAAAAGAGACCCAGTACTTC.

This clonotype was observed at least ten times. V usage is TRBV29-1 and J usage is TRBJ2-1; perhaps TRBD1 as D (5 bases). CDR3 length: 14 amino acids. Trimming took 2 bases from V and 2 from J, leaving 10 bases between them. Germline CDR1 and CDR2: SQVTM and ANQGSEA. DNA for the CDR3: TGCAGCGTTGAAACTCCCAGGGCCTACAATGAGCAGTTCTTC. Its protein is CSVETPRAYNEQFF.

As regards this clonotype: A much larger clone lies a single base off, so this may be a read error. The chain combines TRBV2 with TRBJ1-3; maybe TRBD1 (5 bases). The CDR3 contains 14 residues. CDR1 SNHLY and CDR2 FYNNEI come from the germline V gene. The CDR3 loop is CASSPGTAGNAIYF. The CDR3 coding sequence is TGTGCCAGCAGTCCCGGGACCGCCGGAAACGCCATATATTTT.

This clonotype was detected many times. The V and J genes are TRBV6-6 and TRBJ2-3; 8 positions match TRBD1. CDR1 and CDR2 (germline): MNHNY, SVGAGI (reference sequence). Trimming cost V 1 base and J 3 bases; bases outside gene matches: 9. The CDR3 contains 17 residues. The CDR3: CASSYFGQGWDTDTQYF. The CDR3 DNA sequence: TGTGCCAGCAGTTACTTTGGACAGGGCTGGGATACAGATACGCAGTATTTT.

In this sample, this clonotype turned up many times. J is TRBJ2-5 and V is TRBV24-1; D might be TRBD1 (6 bases). The germline CDR1 and CDR2 sequences are KGHDR and SFDVKD. V was shortened by 1 base and J by 5 bases, with 10 bases between the two germline ends. CDR3 length equals 14 residues. Written as DNA, the CDR3 is TGTGCCACCAGTGATTTAGGGCAGGGGGAGACCCAGTACTTC. Amino acids: CATSDLGQGETQYF.

This clonotype was recorded at least ten times. The rearrangement joins TRBV28 to TRBJ1-5; a weak D match, TRBD1 (6 bases). Trimming left V 6 bases short and J 7 bases short, with 19 bases between. The CDR3 is 15 residues long. Germline loops: CDR1 MDHEN, CDR2 SYDVKM. CDR3 coding DNA: TGTGCCAGCAGGACCGGGACATTGCTTGAACAGCCCCAGCATTTT. Amino acids: CASRTGTLLEQPQHF.

The chain couples TRBV28 to TRBJ2-1; D may correspond to TRBD1 or TRBD2 (5 bases each). CDR1 MDHEN and CDR2 SYDVKM come from the germline V gene. This CDR3 has 13 amino acids. Trimming left V 2 bases short and J 10 bases short, with 12 bases between. CDR3 region: CASSLAERDEQFF. The CDR3 DNA follows: TGTGCCAGCAGTTTAGCCGAGAGGGACGAGCAGTTCTTC. Full variable domain (rest looked up from reference TRBV28 and TRBJ2-1): DVKVTQSSRYLVKRTGEKVFLECVQDMDHENMFWYRQDPGLGLRLIYFSYDVKMKEKGDIPEGYSVSREKKERFSLILESASTNQTSMYLCASSLAERDEQFFGPGTRLTVL.

This clonotype was seen ten or more times. J is TRBJ2-2 and V is TRBV25-1, with D possibly being TRBD1 (6 bases). The CDR3 is 13 residues long. The germline V gene has CDR1 MGHDK and CDR2 SYGVNS. The CDR3 sequence is CATRGINTGELFF. The CDR3 region has the DNA TGTGCTACGAGGGGGATCAACACCGGGGAGCTGTTTTTT.

About this clonotype itself: A much bigger clone sits one base away, suggesting this may be a read error. V gene TRBV7-2 combines with J gene TRBJ2-1; D ambiguous. The CDR3 runs 14 residues. The V gene's germline CDR1 is SGHTA and CDR2 FQGNSA. The CDR3 region is CASSPPPSLNEQLF. The DNA of the CDR3 is TGTGCCAGCAGCCCCCCGCCGAGCCTCAATGAGCAGCTCTTC.

This chain connects TRBV7-2 to TRBJ2-6, with D tentatively TRBD1 (6 bases). The CDR3 covers 17 residues. Trimming removed 4 bases at V and 0 bases at J, with 13 bases between. Per germline, CDR1 SGHTA and CDR2 FQGNSA. The CDR3 spells CASSSPGQSSGANVLTF. In nucleotides, the CDR3 is TGTGCCAGCAGCTCGCCGGGACAAAGCTCTGGGGCCAACGTCCTGACTTTC.

This clonotype was picked up many times. The V call is TRBV4-1, the J call TRBJ1-1; 8 bases are a match to TRBD1. V was clipped by 4 bases and J by 5 bases; unmatched bases: 18. The CDR3 loop spans 18 amino acids. CDR1 is MGHRA and CDR2 is YSYEKL in the germline V gene. The CDR3 here is CASSPLLDREGWGTEAFF. CDR3 in DNA: TGCGCCAGCAGCCCACTCTTGGACAGGGAAGGGTGGGGGACTGAAGCTTTCTTT.

In its sample, this clonotype was seen once. The junction departs from germline at one end; a sequencing error may be responsible. The chain has TRBV20-1 and TRBJ2-3, with D possibly being TRBD2 (6 bases). This CDR3 has 14 amino acids. Germline lookup yields CDR1 DFQATT and CDR2 SNEGSKA (reference sequence). CDR3 sequence reads: CRASRVAATDTQYF. The CDR3 bases are TGCCGTGCTAGCCGTGTAGCGGCCACAGATACGCAGTATTTT.

Concerning this clonotype itself: A read error may be the cause here, since a much bigger clone is one base away. The chain is built from TRBV4-3 and TRBJ2-3; no reliable D call. In germline, CDR1 is LGHNA, CDR2 YSLEER. The length of the CDR3 is 13 residues. V was clipped by 5 bases and J by 5 bases, with 11 bases between them. CDR3 sequence: CASSYDPKDTQYF. The CDR3, as DNA: TGCGCCAGCAGCTACGACCCAAAAGATACGCAGTATTTT.

The V gene is TRBV5-1, the J gene TRBJ2-4; D remains unclear. The V gene lost 0 bases and the J gene lost 0 bases, with 4 bases spanning the gap. From germline, CDR1 is SGHRS and CDR2 YFSETQ. This CDR3 spans 14 amino acids. The CDR3 sequence: CASSLDEAKNIQYF. The CDR3 bases are TGCGCCAGCAGCTTGGATGAAGCCAAAAACATTCAGTACTTC.

This clonotype was observed a handful of times. This may arise from a read error, as a much more abundant clone is one base away. The V call is TRBV7-9, the J call TRBJ2-1, with D tentatively TRBD1 (6 bases). The CDR3 extends over 12 amino acids. From germline, CDR1 is SEHNR and CDR2 FQNEAQ (reference sequence). The CDR3 loop reads CASSLDRDEEFF. The CDR3 nucleotides read TGTGCCAGCAGCTTAGACAGGGATGAGGAGTTCTTC.

The chain combines TRBV27 with TRBJ2-3; the D gene is possibly TRBD2 (6 bases). CDR3 size: 14 residues. Germline values: CDR1 MNHEY, CDR2 SMNVEV (reference sequence). DNA for the CDR3: TGTGTTAGCGGCAATCGGATCCCCACAGATACGCAGTATTTT. This encodes CVSGNRIPTDTQYF.

This clonotype appeared many times. V usage is TRBV7-9 and J usage is TRBJ2-3; D remains unclear. The CDR3 contains 12 residues. Germline V gene lookup returns CDR1 SEHNR and CDR2 FQNEAQ (reference sequence). V dropped 5 bases and J dropped 4 bases, with 7 bases sitting between them. For the CDR3, the DNA is TGTGCCAGCAGCCGTTCCGCAGATACGCAGTATTTT. Translating it yields CASSRSADTQYF.

This chain uses TRBV29-1 with TRBJ2-5, with no clear D. Germline V gene sequence: CDR1 SQVTM, CDR2 ANQGSEA. V shed 3 bases and J shed 7 bases, with 12 bases lying between them. This CDR3 has 12 residues. The CDR3 reads CSVDWSVGTQYF. The DNA for the CDR3 is TGCAGCGTTGATTGGAGCGTCGGGACCCAGTACTTC.

This clonotype was detected ten times or more. The rearrangement links TRBV29-1 to TRBJ2-3, with 14 bases lining up with TRBD2. The CDR3 length is 16 residues. The V gene end was trimmed by 6 bases and the J gene end by 2 bases; junction bases not matched to a gene: 7. The V gene's germline CDR1 is SQVTM and CDR2 ANQGSEA. The CDR3 bases are TGCAGCGTCACCAGGACTAGCGGGAGGTCCACAGATACGCAGTATTTT. This translates into CSVTRTSGRSTDTQYF.